What follows describes a single TCR beta chain. The antigen is not known. The data are from a study of shared clonotypes between healthy human individuals. Deletions cut 4 bases from V and 0 bases from J, with 10 bases between. The CDR3 is made up of 15 amino acids. The germline CDR1 and CDR2 sequences are MNHEY and SMNVEV (reference sequence). Naive CD8 cells lacked CD45RO, underwent positive selection for CCR7 and left out terminally differentiated effector memory CD45RA+ cells. General study results and limits: Generation of non-shared clonotypes was less probable than generation of clonotypes shared by all four donors.

The method was immunoSEQ multiplex PCR; TCRdb's version includes in-frame clones alone and lacks a portion of them. This sample yields around 2.1 million clones, of which roughly 91% are seen a single time; under 2% belongs to the top ten. This sequence originates from a young man in good health. Some clones in this sample may be carry-over from other donors' samples. The source material was naive CD8+ T cells from PBMCs. The chain has TRBV27 and TRBJ1-3; D may be TRBD1 (5 bases). This chain's CDR3 is CASSSAGRSGNTIYF. CDR3 DNA: TGTGCCAGCAGTTCGGCAGGGCGCTCTGGAAACACCATATATTTT.